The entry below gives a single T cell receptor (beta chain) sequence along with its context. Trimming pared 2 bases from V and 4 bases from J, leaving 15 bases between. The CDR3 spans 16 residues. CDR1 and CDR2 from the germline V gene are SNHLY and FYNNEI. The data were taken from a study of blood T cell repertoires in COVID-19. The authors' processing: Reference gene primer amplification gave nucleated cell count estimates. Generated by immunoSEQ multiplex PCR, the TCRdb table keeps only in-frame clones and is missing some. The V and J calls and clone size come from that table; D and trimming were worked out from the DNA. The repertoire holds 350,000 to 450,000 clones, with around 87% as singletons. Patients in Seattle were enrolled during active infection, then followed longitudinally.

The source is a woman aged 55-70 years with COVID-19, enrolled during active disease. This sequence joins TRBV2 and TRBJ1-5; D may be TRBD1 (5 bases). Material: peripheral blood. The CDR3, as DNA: TGTGCCAGCAGTGAACAGACAGTCGCCTTGAATCAGCCCCAGCATTTT. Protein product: CASSEQTVALNQPQHF.